This T cell receptor beta chain was documented in a study of T cell repertoires in cytomegalovirus infection. One entry per CDR3 protein, called by TCRdb with MiXCR from the reads. The sample contains under 850,000 distinct CDR3 sequences, approximately 34% of which appear only once. There are 14 residues in the CDR3. V lost 3 bases to trimming and J lost 5 bases, with 10 bases between them. Germline CDR1 MGHRA, CDR2 YSYEKL. This clonotype showed up just a few times. Source material: PBMCs. The chain links TRBV4-1 to TRBJ2-2; a possible D gene is TRBD2 (6 bases). This clonotype was obtained from a human donor in good health (CMV status not recorded). Some clones in this sample may be carry-over from other donors' samples. The CDR3 DNA sequence: TGCGCCAGCAGCCACCTGGCGGGAACCGGGGAGCTGTTTTTT. This codes for CASSHLAGTGELFF.